Reported below is one T cell receptor (beta chain). Its target is not known. This sample was included in a study of tumor-infiltrating lymphocytes in primary liver carcinoma. Study as a whole: Resecting the tumor surgically was how the patients' primary liver carcinoma was treated. The study's findings and limits: Tumor-adjacent and tumor-blood pairs shared less of their repertoires than tumor region pairs shared.

Germline CDR1 and CDR2: KGHSH and LQKENI. This CDR3 region has 14 residues. With 6 bases clipped from V and 5 bases from J, the junction kept 6 bases outside the gene matches. Germline DNA was extracted alongside blood RNA, which was obtained from unsorted whole blood. A constant-region primer served to make TCR beta cDNA from around 540 ng total RNA. Three nested multiplex PCR rounds, a slightly modified ARM-PCR method, built the TCR beta libraries. Rounds one and two of PCR, each of 10 to 11 cycles, were primed with TRBV1-TRBV30 forward primers and a C-beta reverse primer. MiXCR, run by TCRdb on the multiplex PCR reads, gives a single entry per CDR3 protein. The repertoire consists of 310,000 or so distinct CDR3 sequences, with roughly three fifths occurring once and the leading ten covering about a sixth.

Sequencing input: peripheral blood. The chain is built from TRBV18 and TRBJ2-5; 10 bases line up with TRBD2. The clonotype was recovered from a woman aged 25 to 39 with primary liver carcinoma and hepatitis B virus infection. CDR3: CASSSGLAVETQYF. The CDR3 DNA follows: TGTGCCAGCTCGTCAGGACTAGCGGTGGAGACCCAGTACTTC.